Below, 22 T cell receptor beta chains from the same sample are listed, as sequenced in a study of shared clonotypes between healthy human individuals. Only CD45RO-negative cells positively selected for CCR7 counted as naive CD8 cells, so terminally differentiated effector memory CD45RA+ cells were excluded. The method was immunoSEQ multiplex PCR; TCRdb's version includes in-frame clones alone and lacks a portion of them. The sample includes hundreds of thousands of clones, roughly 96% of them seen just once. Sequencing was done on a sample of naive CD8+ T cells sorted from blood. The receptors derive from a woman aged 25 to 39 in good health.

This clone was counted a single time. The rearrangement uses TRBV7-9 and TRBJ2-7, with 7 nucleotides matching TRBD2. Germline V gene data show CDR1 as SEHNR and CDR2 as FQNEAQ (reference sequence). CDR3 length: 15 residues. V gave up 5 bases and J gave up 4 bases; unmatched junction bases: 11. This chain's CDR3 is CASSPLAAEIYEQYF. CDR3 in DNA: TGTGCCAGCAGCCCCCTAGCGGCAGAAATTTACGAGCAGTACTTC.

The count of this clone is one. The rearrangement links TRBV11-2 to TRBJ2-7; 7 positions match TRBD2. V shed 5 bases and J 3 bases; nucleotides not matched to a gene: 10. The CDR3 length is 15 residues. Germline V gene sequence: CDR1 SGHAT, CDR2 FQNNGV. The CDR3 loop reads CASSKQRDRNYEQYF. CDR3 in DNA: TGTGCCAGCAGCAAACAGCGGGACCGAAACTACGAGCAGTACTTC.

The chain combines TRBV28 with TRBJ1-5, with D uncertain. Germline CDR1 reads MDHEN; CDR2 reads SYDVKM. The CDR3 is 14 amino acids. Trimming pared 6 bases from V and 6 bases from J, leaving 15 bases between. CDR3 sequence (DNA): TGTGCCAGCAGCCGCAAGGCGGGTTCTCAGCCCCAGCATTTT. Its protein is CASSRKAGSQPQHF.

There are a few counts of this clone. This rearrangement joins TRBV27 to TRBJ1-1; D is unclear. The germline V and J ends were trimmed by 1 base and 0 bases, with 6 bases remaining between them. Germline V gene sequence: CDR1 MNHEY, CDR2 SMNVEV (reference sequence). The CDR3 has 14 amino acids. The CDR3 here is CASSLWSVNTEAFF. The CDR3 DNA follows: TGTGCCAGCAGTTTATGGTCGGTGAACACTGAAGCTTTCTTT.

The V and J genes are TRBV7-9 and TRBJ2-7; a possible D gene is TRBD1 (5 bases). The CDR3 consists of 13 residues. Germline-derived CDR1 and CDR2 are SEHNR and FQNEAQ (reference sequence). V was pared by 1 base and J by 4 bases, with 8 bases between. The chain's CDR3 is CASSLESGYEQYF. Here the CDR3 DNA reads TGTGCCAGCAGCTTAGAGTCAGGGTACGAGCAGTACTTC.

The rearrangement uses TRBV13 and TRBJ2-7; weak D call: TRBD1 (5 bases). The CDR3 is 15 amino acids. Germline CDR1 reads PRHDT; CDR2 reads FYEKMQ (reference sequence). V shed 2 bases and J shed 3 bases, with 14 bases lying between them. CDR3 coding DNA: TGTGCCAGCAGCTTATTAAAGGGGTCGGTCTACGAGCAGTACTTC. Translated: CASSLLKGSVYEQYF.

The V gene is TRBV19, the J gene TRBJ2-1; D is uncertain. V was pared by 7 bases and J by 4 bases, with 8 bases between. The V gene's germline CDR1 is LNHDA and CDR2 SQIVND (reference sequence). This CDR3 region has 12 residues. In nucleotides, the CDR3 is TGTGCCAGTATCGGGCAGTACAATGAGCAGTTCTTC. This translates into CASIGQYNEQFF.

This clone showed up just once. The rearrangement uses TRBV9 and TRBJ2-2, with D maybe TRBD1 (6 bases). Per the germline V gene, CDR1 is SGDLS and CDR2 is YYNGEE. The CDR3 covers 17 residues. The V end was cut by 1 base, the J end by 3 bases, with 16 bases between. The CDR3 sequence is CASSVPGAGPDTGELFF. CDR3 in DNA: TGTGCCAGCAGCGTACCAGGGGCCGGGCCGGACACCGGGGAGCTGTTTTTT.

The chain combines TRBV5-1 with TRBJ1-1, with D possibly being TRBD1 (5 bases). V was clipped by 0 bases and J by 5 bases, with 14 bases between them. CDR1 is SGHRS, CDR2 YFSETQ, per germline. There are 15 residues in the CDR3. The CDR3 nucleotides are TGCGCCAGCAGCTTGGCGGGGGAAGGACGAACTGAAGCTTTCTTT. Translation: CASSLAGEGRTEAFF.

The chain joins TRBV4-1 to TRBJ1-2; D is possibly TRBD1 (5 bases). The CDR3 extends over 16 amino acids. Per germline, CDR1 MGHRA and CDR2 YSYEKL. Deletions cut 5 bases from V and 8 bases from J, with 24 bases between. CDR3 in DNA: TGCGCCAGCAGCGGGTGGTACCGGGGGTTCCGTCGGGGCTACACCTTC. Translating it yields CASSGWYRGFRRGYTF.

The chain is built from TRBV13 and TRBJ2-2; D gene uncertain. The CDR3 length is 13 residues. CDR1 is PRHDT, CDR2 FYEKMQ, per germline (reference sequence). Deletions cut 2 bases from V and 13 bases from J, with 14 bases between. CDR3 DNA sequence: TGTGCCAGCAGCTTAAACCGGGCGGATGTGCTGTTTTTT. Its protein is CASSLNRADVLFF.

The rearrangement joins TRBV6-1 to TRBJ2-7; possibly TRBD1 for D (6 bases). This CDR3 contains 13 residues. CDR1 is MNHNS and CDR2 is SASEGT in the germline V gene. V lost 5 bases and J 3 bases, leaving 11 bases between the germline ends. CDR3 loop: CASSTSDSYEQYF. The CDR3 DNA reads TGTGCCAGCAGTACCTCGGACAGCTACGAGCAGTACTTC.

As regards this clone: A much larger clonotype is one base distant, so this may be a read error. The sample carries other DNA sequences with the same CDR3. The rearrangement links TRBV5-4 to TRBJ1-1; perhaps TRBD1 as D (5 bases). V shed 2 bases and J shed 5 bases, with 7 bases lying between them. Germline CDR1 reads SGHNT; CDR2 reads YYREEE (reference sequence). This CDR3 comprises 12 residues. CDR3 coding DNA: TGTGCCAGCAGCTTCGGGGGAACTGAAGCTTTCTTT. This sequence encodes CASSFGGTEAFF. The full variable domain, its missing parts supplied by reference TRBV5-4 and TRBJ1-1, is ETGVTQSPTHLIKTRGQQVTLRCSSQSGHNTVSWYQQALGQGPQFIFQYYREEENGRGNFPPRFSGLQFPNYSSELNVNALELDDSALYLCASSFGGTEAFFGQGTRLTVV.

The chain couples TRBV5-6 to TRBJ1-2, with 8 bases matching TRBD1. Trimming at V came to 4 bases and at J to 4 bases, leaving 6 bases not matched to a gene. Germline V gene sequence: CDR1 SGHDT, CDR2 YYEEEE. The CDR3 spans 14 residues. This CDR3 reads CASSPGTGSYGYTF. CDR3 nucleotides: TGTGCCAGCAGCCCGGGGACAGGTTCCTATGGCTACACCTTC.

Only one count was recorded for this clone. The gene calls are TRBV2 and TRBJ2-7, with TRBD1 as a possible D gene (5 bases). Germline CDR1 reads SNHLY; CDR2 reads FYNNEI. The CDR3 runs to 15 residues. Between the trimmed V and J ends, which lost 3 bases and 3 bases, there was a span of 15 bases. CDR3 loop: CASSEGRTPIYEQYF. CDR3 sequence (DNA): TGTGCCAGCAGTGAGGGTCGGACACCCATCTACGAGCAGTACTTC.

The sample holds one count of this clone. This chain uses TRBV2 with TRBJ2-1; perhaps TRBD2 as D (6 bases). The germline gives CDR1 SNHLY, CDR2 FYNNEI. V was shortened by 4 bases and J by 0 bases, with 16 bases between the two germline ends. The CDR3 contains 17 residues. Written as DNA, the CDR3 is TGTGCCAGCAGTGCCGAGAGCGGGTGGAGCTCCTACAATGAGCAGTTCTTC. Encoded protein: CASSAESGWSSYNEQFF.

In DNA, the CDR3 is TGTGCCAGCAGTGACCCTAGCGAGAAGTACCAAGAGACCCAGTACTTC. Residues: CASSDPSEKYQETQYF. The gene calls are TRBV28 and TRBJ2-5; possibly TRBD2 for D (6 bases). Between the trimmed V and J ends, which lost 5 bases and 0 bases, there was a span of 16 bases. The CDR3 loop spans 16 amino acids. From germline, CDR1 is MDHEN and CDR2 SYDVKM.

This clone was observed once. V and J are TRBV28 and TRBJ1-5, with D possibly matching TRBD1 (6 bases). Trimming cost V 3 bases and J 5 bases, with 20 bases left between them. This CDR3 contains 17 residues. The germline V gene has CDR1 MDHEN and CDR2 SYDVKM. CDR3 region: CASSFSVPGQRDQPQHF. The DNA of the CDR3 is TGTGCCAGCAGTTTCTCGGTACCCGGACAGCGTGATCAGCCCCAGCATTTT.

The chain uses TRBV4-1 and TRBJ1-2; tentative D call: TRBD1 (5 bases). Germline V gene sequence: CDR1 MGHRA, CDR2 YSYEKL. The CDR3 spans 17 residues. V shed 0 bases and J shed 2 bases, with 16 bases lying between them. The CDR3 spells CASSQDWPGRENYGYTF. The CDR3 DNA reads as TGCGCCAGCAGCCAAGATTGGCCAGGGAGAGAAAACTATGGCTACACCTTC.

This sequence joins TRBV7-9 and TRBJ2-1, with D maybe TRBD2 (5 bases). Trimming took 3 bases from V and 12 from J, leaving 12 bases between them. The CDR3 sequence is 12 residues long. CDR1 and CDR2 (germline): SEHNR, FQNEAQ (reference sequence). The CDR3 here is CASSFGEHLQFF. The CDR3 DNA follows: TGTGCCAGCAGCTTCGGGGAACACCTGCAGTTCTTC. Filled out from reference TRBV7-9 and TRBJ2-1, the complete variable domain reads DTGVSQNPRHKITKRGQNVTFRCDPISEHNRLYWYRQTLGQGPEFLTYFQNEAQLEKSRLLSDRFSAERPKGSFSTLEIQRTEQGDSAMYLCASSFGEHLQFFGPGTRLTVL.

V gene TRBV28 combines with J gene TRBJ2-2; unclear D gene. The CDR3 is 12 amino acids. Looked up from germline, CDR1 is MDHEN and CDR2 is SYDVKM. Trimming removed 3 bases at V and 6 bases at J, with 5 bases between. The DNA of the CDR3 is TGTGCCAGCAGTTTTGTACCCGGGGAGCTGTTTTTT. This codes for CASSFVPGELFF.

CDR3 coding DNA: TGTGCCAGCAGCTCGCCTCTCCTTCCCCAAGAGACCCAGTACTTC. Translating it yields CASSSPLLPQETQYF. This rearrangement joins TRBV7-8 to TRBJ2-5; the D is unclear. V was pared by 4 bases and J by 1 base, with 13 bases between. There are 15 residues in the CDR3. Germline V gene data show CDR1 as SGHVS and CDR2 as FQNEAQ.